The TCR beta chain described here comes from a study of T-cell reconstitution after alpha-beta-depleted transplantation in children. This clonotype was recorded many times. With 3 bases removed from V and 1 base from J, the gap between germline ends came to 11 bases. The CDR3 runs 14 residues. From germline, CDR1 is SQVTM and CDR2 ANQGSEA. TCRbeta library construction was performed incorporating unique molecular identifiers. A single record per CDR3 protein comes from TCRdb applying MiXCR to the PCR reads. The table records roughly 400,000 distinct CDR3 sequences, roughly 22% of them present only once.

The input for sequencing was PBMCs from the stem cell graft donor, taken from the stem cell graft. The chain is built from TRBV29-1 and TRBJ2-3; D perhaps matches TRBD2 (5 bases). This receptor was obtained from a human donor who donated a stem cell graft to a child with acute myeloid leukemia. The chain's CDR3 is CSVDEGFGTDTQYF. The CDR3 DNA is TGCAGCGTTGATGAGGGTTTCGGCACAGATACGCAGTATTTT.